This entry lists 31 T cell receptor beta chains sequenced from one sample in a study of cytomegalovirus exposure and HLA in healthy donors. Produced via immunoSEQ multiplex PCR; TCRdb's table is partial and in-frame only. The sample lists approximately 58,000 clones; about 95% were seen once. The specimen was PBMCs. All receptors come from a man between 18 and 29 years old in good health and CMV-seronegative.

This chain uses TRBV25-1 with TRBJ2-7; 8 bases are shared with TRBD1. The CDR3 runs 12 residues. Per the germline V gene, CDR1 is MGHDK and CDR2 is SYGVNS. V was pared by 8 bases and J by 6 bases, with 6 bases of the junction left unmatched. CDR3 sequence (DNA): TGTGCCAGCCGCGGACAGGGCCCCGAGCAGTACTTC. This gives the protein CASRGQGPEQYF.

The V and J genes are TRBV29-1 and TRBJ1-1; D unresolved. The CDR3 totals 10 residues. The germline gives CDR1 SQVTM, CDR2 ANQGSEA. V shed 4 bases and J shed 6 bases, with 6 bases lying between them. The CDR3 region has the DNA TGCAGCGTTGGAGCGGCTGAAGCTTTCTTT. Translating gives CSVGAAEAFF.

The chain combines TRBV7-6 with TRBJ2-2, with D perhaps TRBD1 (5 bases). Trimming removed 5 bases from V and 1 base from J, with 17 bases in between. This CDR3 comprises 17 residues. CDR1 is SGHVS, CDR2 FNYEAQ, per germline. CDR3 sequence: CASSRVGQGKNTGELFF. Here the CDR3 DNA reads TGTGCCAGCAGCCGCGTGGGGCAGGGAAAGAACACCGGGGAGCTGTTTTTT.

This clone was seen once. The chain recombines TRBV19 with TRBJ1-2; TRBD1 matches at 7 bases. Unmatched junction bases numbered 5, after V lost 10 bases and J lost 3 bases. The CDR3 runs 12 residues. Germline values: CDR1 LNHDA, CDR2 SQIVND (reference sequence). The CDR3 sequence is CATTGVYYGYTF. DNA for the CDR3: TGTGCCACCACAGGGGTTTACTATGGCTACACCTTC. Variable domain in full (rest from reference TRBV19 and TRBJ1-2): DGGITQSPKYLFRKEGQNVTLSCEQNLNHDAMYWYRQDPGQGLRLIYYSQIVNDFQKGDIAEGYSVSREKKESFPLTVTSAQKNPTAFYLCATTGVYYGYTFGSGTRLTVV.

A remark on this clone: The junction departs from the called germline gene at one end, perhaps through a read error. The chain carries TRBV10-2 and TRBJ1-1; 7 nucleotides match TRBD1. This CDR3 region has 14 residues. The germline gives CDR1 WSHSY, CDR2 SAAADI. This CDR3 is CASSEAPQGSEAFF. The CDR3 DNA reads TGCGCAAGCAGTGAGGCCCCACAGGGGTCTGAAGCTTTCTTT.

The V and J genes are TRBV15 and TRBJ2-2, with 11 bases aligning to TRBD1. Germline CDR1 reads LNHNV; CDR2 reads YYDKDF (reference sequence). The CDR3 spans 16 residues. Losses at the gene ends were 4 bases for V and 6 bases for J; bases not matched to a gene: 7. The CDR3: CATSNGQGARAGELFF. The CDR3 bases are TGTGCCACCAGCAACGGACAGGGGGCTAGGGCCGGGGAGCTGTTTTTT. Combining the CDR3 with reference TRBV15 and TRBJ2-2 gives the whole variable domain DAMVIQNPRYQVTQFGKPVTLSCSQTLNHNVMYWYQQKSSQAPKLLFHYYDKDFNNEADTPDNFQSRRPNTSFCFLDIRSPGLGDTAMYLCATSNGQGARAGELFFGEGSRLTVL.

V and J are TRBV27 and TRBJ2-7, with 7 positions matching TRBD2. The CDR3 contains 13 residues. Trimming took 4 bases from V and 3 from J; bases not matched to a gene: 3. Germline V gene sequence: CDR1 MNHEY, CDR2 SMNVEV (reference sequence). The CDR3 DNA is TGTGCCAGCAGTTCTAGCGGAATCTACGAGCAGTACTTC. This gives the protein CASSSSGIYEQYF.

CDR3 region: CASSLEGQLGGGYTF. CDR3 bases: TGTGCCAGCAGCTTAGAGGGACAGTTAGGAGGTGGCTACACCTTC. The chain is built from TRBV7-2 and TRBJ1-2, with 7 bases lining up with TRBD1. V shed 1 base, J shed 7 bases, and the junction held 9 bases outside the gene matches. Germline V gene sequence: CDR1 SGHTA, CDR2 FQGNSA. The CDR3 has 15 amino acids.

The CDR3 here is CASSERLANEKLFF. The DNA for the CDR3 is TGTGCCAGCAGTGAGCGGTTGGCTAATGAAAAACTGTTTTTT. The V and J genes are TRBV6-4 and TRBJ1-4; D not resolved. The V gene lost 3 bases and the J gene lost 3 bases, with 8 bases spanning the gap. The CDR3 is 14 amino acids. Germline V CDR1 and CDR2: MRHNA, SNTAGT.

V gene TRBV7-2 combines with J gene TRBJ1-1; D remains unclear. The CDR3 runs to 13 residues. Trimming stripped 3 bases from V and 2 bases from J, with 7 bases between. CDR1 and CDR2 (germline): SGHTA, FQGNSA. For the CDR3, the DNA is TGTGCCAGCAGCTTCCGGGGAAACACTGAAGCTTTCTTT. Translating gives CASSFRGNTEAFF.

The chain recombines TRBV28 with TRBJ1-3; the D is unclear. The V and J ends lost 0 bases and 0 bases respectively, with 9 bases between them. The CDR3 length is 16 residues. Germline CDR1 MDHEN, CDR2 SYDVKM. CDR3 nucleotides: TGTGCCAGCAGTTTATGGGTCCTGAGCTCTGGAAACACCATATATTTT. As protein: CASSLWVLSSGNTIYF.

The gene calls are TRBV10-1 and TRBJ1-2, with D perhaps TRBD1 (6 bases). The CDR3 consists of 12 residues. Trimming removed 3 bases from V and 6 bases from J, with 8 bases in between. Per germline, CDR1 WNHNN and CDR2 SYGVQD (reference sequence). The CDR3 is CASSDQGNGYTF. Here the CDR3 DNA reads TGCGCCAGCAGTGACCAGGGGAATGGCTACACCTTC.

The V and J genes are TRBV6-4 and TRBJ2-3, with D unclear. Trimming took 2 bases from V and 4 from J, leaving 13 bases between them. Germline CDR1 MRHNA, CDR2 SNTAGT. The CDR3 is 15 amino acids. CDR3 sequence: CASSDDPTRADTQYF. The CDR3 DNA reads TGTGCCAGCAGTGACGACCCGACCCGGGCAGATACGCAGTATTTT.

In its sample, this clone was seen once. The chain combines TRBV5-1 with TRBJ2-1; 8 bases map to TRBD1. Trimming cost V 4 bases and J 6 bases; bases outside gene matches: 6. This CDR3 comprises 14 residues. The germline V gene has CDR1 SGHRS and CDR2 YFSETQ. DNA of the CDR3: TGCGCCAGCAGCCCGGACAGGGAGGTCAATGAGCAGTTCTTC. Its protein product is CASSPDREVNEQFF.

V gene TRBV18 combines with J gene TRBJ2-3; 12 bases fit TRBD2. Per the germline V gene, CDR1 is KGHSH and CDR2 is LQKENI. The CDR3 covers 17 residues. The J segment lost 0 bases and the V segment lost 3 bases, leaving 4 bases of the junction unmatched. The CDR3 DNA is TGTGCCAGCTCACCGGGACTAGCGGGCACTAGCACAGATACGCAGTATTTT. Protein sequence: CASSPGLAGTSTDTQYF.

The rearrangement links TRBV5-1 to TRBJ2-1; TRBD2 is a possible D gene (5 bases). This CDR3 comprises 14 residues. The V and J ends lost 5 bases and 5 bases respectively, with 14 bases between them. Germline V gene lookup returns CDR1 SGHRS and CDR2 YFSETQ. The chain's CDR3 is CASRLAVMDNEQFF. CDR3 DNA: TGCGCCAGCAGGCTAGCAGTAATGGACAATGAGCAGTTCTTC. The entire variable domain, with the rest obtained from reference TRBV5-1 and TRBJ2-1, is as follows: KAGVTQTPRYLIKTRGQQVTLSCSPISGHRSVSWYQQTPGQGLQFLFEYFSETQRNKGNFPGRFSGRQFSNSRSEMNVSTLELGDSALYLCASRLAVMDNEQFFGPGTRLTVL.

The V and J genes are TRBV11-2 and TRBJ2-1; no clear D gene. Trimming removed 4 bases from V and 6 bases from J, with 4 bases in between. Germline V gene data show CDR1 as SGHAT and CDR2 as FQNNGV. The CDR3 consists of 11 residues. The CDR3 protein is CASSSGNEQFF. The CDR3 bases are TGTGCCAGCAGCTCAGGCAATGAGCAGTTCTTC. Supplemented by reference TRBV11-2 and TRBJ2-1, the full variable domain reads EAGVAQSPRYKIIEKRQSVAFWCNPISGHATLYWYQQILGQGPKLLIQFQNNGVVDDSQLPKDRFSAERLKGVDSTLKIQPAKLEDSAVYLCASSSGNEQFFGPGTRLTVL.

The gene calls are TRBV5-6 and TRBJ2-1; D not certain. The germline gives CDR1 SGHDT, CDR2 YYEEEE. The ends were cut back, 4 bases at V and 4 bases at J, with 9 bases in the middle. The CDR3 has 13 amino acids. In DNA, the CDR3 is TGTGCCAGCAGCCTCCTAGGTTACAATGAGCAGTTCTTC. Protein sequence: CASSLLGYNEQFF.

The CDR3 is CASSSPDRDTQYF. In DNA form, the CDR3 reads TGTGCCAGCAGTTCCCCGGACAGAGATACGCAGTATTTT. This chain uses TRBV28 with TRBJ2-3; tentatively, D is TRBD1 (6 bases). V was trimmed by 4 bases and J by 5 bases, leaving 10 bases between them. The CDR3 totals 13 residues. Germline CDR1 and CDR2: MDHEN and SYDVKM.

This rearrangement joins TRBV2 to TRBJ1-5; no clear D. CDR1 is SNHLY, CDR2 FYNNEI, per germline. V was trimmed by 6 bases and J by 0 bases, leaving 12 bases between them. The CDR3 consists of 15 residues. The CDR3 loop reads CASRTGFNSNQPQHF. The CDR3 DNA reads as TGTGCCAGCAGAACGGGGTTTAATAGCAATCAGCCCCAGCATTTT.

This chain links TRBV10-1 with TRBJ2-5; TRBD2 aligns across 10 bases. Germline V gene sequence: CDR1 WNHNN, CDR2 SYGVQD (reference sequence). The CDR3 covers 15 residues. V was pared by 2 bases and J by 4 bases, with 4 bases of the junction left unmatched. CDR3 sequence (DNA): TGCGCCAGCAGTGAGAGGACTAGCGGTCGAGAGACCCAGTACTTC. Translated, it gives CASSERTSGRETQYF.

The J gene is TRBJ2-1, the V gene TRBV10-1; 9 bases are shared with TRBD1. The CDR3 runs 15 residues. V lost 2 bases and J lost 7; bases outside the gene matches: 6. Germline V gene sequence: CDR1 WNHNN, CDR2 SYGVQD (reference sequence). DNA of the CDR3: TGCGCCAGCAGTGAGCCGGGACAGGGCACTAATGAGCAGTTCTTC. It yields the protein CASSEPGQGTNEQFF.

The chain uses TRBV28 and TRBJ2-2; 9 nucleotides match TRBD2. The germline V gene has CDR1 MDHEN and CDR2 SYDVKM. This CDR3 is built from 17 residues. V shed 6 bases, J shed 7 bases, and the junction held 15 bases outside the gene matches. The CDR3 protein is CASRRPGVAGAGGELFF. The CDR3, as DNA: TGTGCCAGCAGACGACCAGGAGTAGCGGGAGCAGGCGGGGAGCTGTTTTTT. Filled out from reference TRBV28 and TRBJ2-2, the complete variable domain reads DVKVTQSSRYLVKRTGEKVFLECVQDMDHENMFWYRQDPGLGLRLIYFSYDVKMKEKGDIPEGYSVSREKKERFSLILESASTNQTSMYLCASRRPGVAGAGGELFFGEGSRLTVL.

This sequence joins TRBV6-1 and TRBJ1-6; TRBD1 might be the D (6 bases). V was clipped by 5 bases and J by 6 bases, with 14 bases between them. The CDR3 is made up of 15 amino acids. Germline V gives CDR1 MNHNS, CDR2 SASEGT. In DNA form, the CDR3 reads TGTGCCAGCAGTACCCAAACAGGGTCTAATTCACCCCTCCACTTT. It is translated as CASSTQTGSNSPLHF.

The chain has TRBV6-1 and TRBJ2-7; 8 bases map to TRBD1. This CDR3 is built from 13 residues. CDR1 is MNHNS, CDR2 SASEGT, per germline. V dropped 7 bases and J dropped 6; count of bases not matched to a gene: 8. The CDR3 loop is CASIRDRGPEQYF. The DNA for the CDR3 is TGTGCCAGCATTCGAGACAGGGGCCCCGAGCAGTACTTC.

J is TRBJ2-2 and V is TRBV7-8, with D tentatively TRBD1 (5 bases). Trimming left V 2 bases short and J 0 bases short, with 19 bases between. The CDR3 covers 19 residues. The V gene's germline CDR1 is SGHVS and CDR2 FQNEAQ. CDR3 nucleotide sequence: TGTGCCAGCAGCTTATGGGTGGAAGTAGTCAGGGCGAACACCGGGGAGCTGTTTTTT. The encoded protein is CASSLWVEVVRANTGELFF.

V is TRBV5-4 and J is TRBJ2-1; possible D gene TRBD2, 6 bases. Trimming took 0 bases from V and 3 from J, leaving 13 bases between them. In germline, CDR1 is SGHNT, CDR2 YYREEE (reference sequence). The CDR3 runs to 16 residues. In DNA, the CDR3 is TGTGCCAGCAGCTTGGCTGGTAGCGGCCTCTACAATGAGCAGTTCTTC. Translating it yields CASSLAGSGLYNEQFF.

The sample holds one count of this clone. V usage is TRBV5-1 and J usage is TRBJ1-1; 9 bases are a match to TRBD1. J lost 7 bases, V lost 5 bases, and 12 bases had no gene match. CDR1 SGHRS and CDR2 YFSETQ come from the germline V gene. This CDR3 is built from 15 residues. The CDR3 region is CASSTLQGAVGEAFF. The CDR3 region has the DNA TGCGCCAGCAGTACACTACAGGGGGCTGTGGGTGAAGCTTTCTTT.

Worth noting for this clone: Given the absence of the conserved phenylalanine or tryptophan at the CDR3 end, a read error is likely. It is unclear where the CDR3 begins or ends on the DNA, so no DNA is shown, and the CDR3 is as TCRdb lists it. The CDR3 loop is CASSEDLTGPL. The gene calls are TRBV2 and TRBJ1-1; TRBD1, the table's D call, lacks a check against the DNA. The CDR3 spans 11 amino acids, including both terminal residues. Germline V gene lookup returns CDR1 SNHLY and CDR2 FYNNEI.

The CDR3 nucleotides read TGTGCCAGCAGTGAATTAGCGGGAGTTTTAGAGACCCAGTACTTC. This gives the protein CASSELAGVLETQYF. The chain is built from TRBV25-1 and TRBJ2-5, with 9 bases fitting TRBD2. Germline assignment: CDR1 MGHDK and CDR2 SYGVNS. Unmatched junction bases numbered 4, after V lost 1 base and J lost 4 bases. CDR3 length equals 15 residues.

This clone was picked up a small number of times. CDR3 region: CASSQTADGYTF. As DNA, the CDR3 is TGCGCCAGCAGCCAGACAGCCGATGGCTACACCTTC. J is TRBJ1-2 and V is TRBV5-1, with a possible D match to TRBD1 (5 bases). Germline values: CDR1 SGHRS, CDR2 YFSETQ. This CDR3 has 12 residues. Trimming removed 4 bases from V and 6 bases from J, with 10 bases in between.